These 19 T cell receptor beta chains originate from one sample sequenced in a study of T cell repertoires in cytomegalovirus infection. Antigens for these TCRs are unknown. TCRdb redid the calling of the reads with MiXCR, one entry per CDR3 protein. The table has around 340,000 distinct CDR3 sequences, 25% to 35% seen once. The specimen comprised cultured PBMCs, sampled from culture after CMV antigen stimulation. These receptors all stem from a human donor in good health (CMV status not recorded). Some clones in this sample may be carry-over from other donors' samples.

In this sample, this clonotype turned up a few times. This chain uses TRBV12-3 or TRBV12-4 with TRBJ2-1; no definite D call. V was trimmed by 1 base and J by 0 bases, leaving 10 bases between them. This CDR3 contains 16 residues. CDR3 amino acids: CASSLGSGYSYNEQFF. For the CDR3, the DNA is TGTGCCAGCAGTTTAGGTTCGGGTTACTCCTACAATGAGCAGTTCTTC.

The chain is built from TRBV19 and TRBJ2-5; possibly TRBD2 for D (5 bases). V gave up 7 bases and J gave up 0 bases, with 15 bases separating them. This CDR3 contains 15 residues. From germline, CDR1 is LNHDA and CDR2 SQIVND (reference sequence). The CDR3 DNA sequence: TGTGCCAGTACTATGGACTCATCGTACCAAGAGACCCAGTACTTC. It yields the protein CASTMDSSYQETQYF.

This clonotype showed up many times. The chain recombines TRBV20-1 with TRBJ2-2; 10 nucleotides agree with TRBD2. V shed 7 bases and J 5 bases; nucleotides not matched to a gene: 16. From germline, CDR1 is DFQATT and CDR2 SNEGSKA (reference sequence). The CDR3 extends over 17 amino acids. The CDR3 protein is CSGWGASGSRGTGELFF. CDR3 bases: TGCAGTGGATGGGGAGCTAGCGGGAGTCGGGGGACCGGGGAGCTGTTTTTT.

This chain links TRBV29-1 with TRBJ1-6; 10 bases fit TRBD1. This CDR3 contains 12 residues. Germline CDR1 and CDR2: SQVTM and ANQGSEA. V dropped 7 bases and J dropped 8; count of bases not matched to a gene: 2. The CDR3 reads CSAGTGDSPLHF. The DNA for the CDR3 is TGCAGCGCCGGGACAGGGGATTCACCCCTCCACTTT.

The chain carries TRBV28 and TRBJ1-4; D ambiguous. Looked up from germline, CDR1 is MDHEN and CDR2 is SYDVKM. The CDR3 totals 15 residues. V was trimmed by 5 bases and J by 6 bases, leaving 16 bases between them. CDR3 sequence reads: CASSTSSGLDEKLFF. The CDR3 nucleotides are TGTGCCAGCAGTACATCATCCGGGCTCGATGAAAAACTGTTTTTT.

The chain recombines TRBV11-2 with TRBJ2-6; D is uncertain. Trimming took off 3 bases at V and 4 bases at J, with 13 bases between the two ends. The CDR3 has 16 residues. Germline V lookup: CDR1 SGHAT, CDR2 FQNNGV. CDR3 bases: TGTGCCAGCAGCTTCTCGCCTTCTACCGGGGCCAACGTCCTGACTTTC. Translated, it gives CASSFSPSTGANVLTF.

This clonotype has more than one count but fewer than ten. The chain combines TRBV7-2 with TRBJ1-5, with 7 bases identical to TRBD1. Trimming at V came to 1 base and at J to 4 bases, leaving 7 bases not matched to a gene. Germline CDR1 and CDR2: SGHTA and FQGNSA. CDR3 length: 16 amino acids. This CDR3 reads CASSLVWGQMNQPQHF. The CDR3 DNA is TGTGCCAGCAGCTTAGTATGGGGACAGATGAATCAGCCCCAGCATTTT.

This clonotype has a count of ten or more. The rearrangement links TRBV29-1 to TRBJ2-3; D tentatively fits TRBD1 or TRBD2 (6 bases each). Per germline, CDR1 SQVTM and CDR2 ANQGSEA. The CDR3 runs 13 residues. V was shortened by 3 bases and J by 12 bases, with 19 bases between the two germline ends. CDR3: CSVDSSRGTQQYF. As DNA, the CDR3 is TGCAGCGTTGATTCTAGTAGGGGGACTCAACAGTATTTT.

This clonotype was picked up many times. V is TRBV7-3 and J is TRBJ2-5, with 7 bases identical to TRBD1. V lost 5 bases and J lost 4; bases outside the gene matches: 4. CDR3 length equals 13 residues. Germline V gene sequence: CDR1 SGHTA, CDR2 FQGTGA. The CDR3 sequence: CASSQGVRETQYF. CDR3 DNA: TGTGCCAGCAGCCAGGGGGTTAGAGAGACCCAGTACTTC.

The chain employs TRBV20-1 and TRBJ2-5; a possible D gene is TRBD2 (6 bases). Per germline, CDR1 DFQATT and CDR2 SNEGSKA (reference sequence). The CDR3 totals 14 residues. V lost 0 bases and J lost 4, with 12 bases in between. The CDR3 is CSARDPGGRETQYF. The CDR3 bases are TGCAGTGCTAGAGATCCCGGGGGAAGAGAGACCCAGTACTTC.

The chain combines TRBV20-1 with TRBJ1-2; no definite D call. CDR3 size: 13 residues. Germline-derived CDR1 and CDR2 are DFQATT and SNEGSKA (reference sequence). Trimming took 8 bases from V and 6 from J, leaving 19 bases between them. For the CDR3, the DNA is TGCAGTACCAACAGCCACGCGGGTGATGGCTACACCTTC. It specifies CSTNSHAGDGYTF.

In this sample, this clonotype turned up a few times. This rearrangement joins TRBV5-1 to TRBJ2-3; 8 positions match TRBD1. The CDR3 covers 16 residues. Per germline, CDR1 SGHRS and CDR2 YFSETQ. The V and J ends lost 4 bases and 6 bases, in that order; junction bases with no gene match: 13. The CDR3 loop is CASSPTRQGRMDTQYF. CDR3 DNA sequence: TGCGCCAGCAGCCCCACCAGACAGGGGAGGATGGATACGCAGTATTTT.

The table lists this clonotype with a few counts. The chain employs TRBV7-2 and TRBJ2-7; D gene uncertain. Germline assignment: CDR1 SGHTA and CDR2 FQGNSA. V lost 0 bases and J lost 2, with 8 bases in between. The CDR3 spans 14 residues. This CDR3 reads CASSLATGTYEQYF. The CDR3 nucleotides are TGTGCCAGCAGCTTAGCGACCGGAACCTACGAGCAGTACTTC.

V usage is TRBV5-1 and J usage is TRBJ2-3, with 8 bases matching TRBD2. Trimming took 0 bases from V and 4 from J; bases not matched to a gene: 4. This CDR3 region has 15 residues. In germline, CDR1 is SGHRS, CDR2 YFSETQ. The CDR3 is CASSLESGSADTQYF. DNA for the CDR3: TGCGCCAGCAGCTTGGAGAGCGGGAGCGCAGATACGCAGTATTTT.

This clonotype turned up a few times. The CDR3 coding sequence is TGCGCCAGCAGCCCTCGGACTAGCGGGAGGGCCGGAGAGACCCAGTACTTC. Translated, it gives CASSPRTSGRAGETQYF. The rearrangement joins TRBV4-1 to TRBJ2-5; TRBD2 matches 15 bases. After removal of 4 bases from V and 4 bases from J, the junction contained 7 bases not matched to a gene. Looked up from germline, CDR1 is MGHRA and CDR2 is YSYEKL. This CDR3 spans 17 amino acids.

This clonotype turned up a few times. The rearrangement joins TRBV7-2 to TRBJ2-1; TRBD2 might be the D (5 bases). With 3 bases removed from V and 7 bases from J, the gap between germline ends came to 16 bases. CDR1 and CDR2 from the germline V gene are SGHTA and FQGNSA. The CDR3 runs to 15 residues. Here the CDR3 DNA reads TGTGCCAGCAGCTTCATAGCGCGGGTGGGAAATGAGCAGTTCTTC. It yields the protein CASSFIARVGNEQFF.

Only a few counts were recorded for this clonotype. This sequence joins TRBV29-1 and TRBJ2-4; D unclear. Trimming left V 2 bases short and J 0 bases short, with 8 bases between. Germline CDR1 reads SQVTM; CDR2 reads ANQGSEA. The CDR3 sequence is 14 residues long. As DNA, the CDR3 is TGCAGCGTTGAAATGGTTCTAGCCAAAAACATTCAGTACTTC. This gives the protein CSVEMVLAKNIQYF. The full variable domain, in which reference TRBV29-1 and TRBJ2-4 provide the parts outside the CDR3, is SAVISQKPSRDICQRGTSLTIQCQVDSQVTMMFWYRQQPGQSLTLIATANQGSEATYESGFVIDKFPISRPNLTFSTLTVSNMSPEDSSIYLCSVEMVLAKNIQYFGAGTRLSVL.

This chain links TRBV19 with TRBJ1-1; a possible D gene is TRBD1 (6 bases). Germline assignment: CDR1 LNHDA and CDR2 SQIVND (reference sequence). The CDR3 spans 13 residues. V was clipped by 10 bases and J by 4 bases, with 16 bases between them. The DNA for the CDR3 is TGTGCCACCTTTGGGGGGCTGGGCACTGAAGCTTTCTTT. Translation: CATFGGLGTEAFF.

This chain uses TRBV4-3 with TRBJ2-3; 12 bases are a match to TRBD2. Per the germline V gene, CDR1 is LGHNA and CDR2 is YSLEER. This CDR3 has 15 residues. V shed 11 bases and J 3 bases; nucleotides not matched to a gene: 9. For the CDR3, the DNA is TGCGCCTCCACCGGGCTAGCGGGGGGGACAGATACGCAGTATTTT. This gives the protein CASTGLAGGTDTQYF.